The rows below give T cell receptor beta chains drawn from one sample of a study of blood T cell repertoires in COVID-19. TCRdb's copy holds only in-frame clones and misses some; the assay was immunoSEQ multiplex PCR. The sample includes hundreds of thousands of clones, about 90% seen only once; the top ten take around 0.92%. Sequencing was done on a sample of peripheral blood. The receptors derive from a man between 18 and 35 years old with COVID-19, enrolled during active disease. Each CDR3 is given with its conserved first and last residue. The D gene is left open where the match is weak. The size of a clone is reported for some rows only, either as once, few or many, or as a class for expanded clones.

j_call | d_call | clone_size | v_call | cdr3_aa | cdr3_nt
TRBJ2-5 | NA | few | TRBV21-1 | CASSRRGLAGWGETQYF | TGTGCCAGCAGCAGACGGGGACTAGCGGGGTGGGGAGAGACCCAGTACTTC
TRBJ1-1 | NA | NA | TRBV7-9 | CASDHAGVTEAFF | TGTGCCAGCGATCATGCAGGGGTTACTGAAGCTTTCTTT
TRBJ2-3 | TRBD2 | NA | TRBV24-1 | CATSDRGLASSTDTQYF | TGTGCCACCAGTGATCGGGGACTAGCGTCTAGCACAGATACGCAGTATTTT
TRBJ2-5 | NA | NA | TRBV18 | CASSPGLAETQYF | TGTGCCAGCTCACCTGGGCTAGCTGAGACCCAGTACTTC
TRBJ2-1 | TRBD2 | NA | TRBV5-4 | CASSLGLAAYNEQFF | TGTGCCAGCAGCTTGGGACTAGCGGCCTACAATGAGCAGTTCTTC
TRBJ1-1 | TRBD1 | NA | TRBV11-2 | CASSSPDRGWAEAFF | TGTGCCAGCAGCTCTCCCGACAGGGGGTGGGCTGAAGCTTTCTTT
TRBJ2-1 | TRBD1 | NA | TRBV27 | CASSLSVTGRYNEQFF | TGTGCCAGCAGTTTATCGGTGACAGGGCGTTACAATGAGCAGTTCTTC
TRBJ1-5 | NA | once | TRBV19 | CASTWSSMGYQPQHF | TGTGCCAGTACATGGTCGTCGATGGGCTATCAGCCCCAGCATTTT
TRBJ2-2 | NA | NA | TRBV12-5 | CASGKTVYTGELFF | TGTGCTAGTGGCAAGACAGTTTACACCGGGGAGCTGTTTTTT
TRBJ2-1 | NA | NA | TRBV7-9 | CASRSKTSGEQFF | TGTGCCAGCCGTAGCAAGACTTCGGGTGAGCAGTTCTTC
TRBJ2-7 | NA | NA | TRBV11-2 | CASSLDRAYEQYF | TGTGCCAGCAGCTTAGACAGGGCGTACGAGCAGTACTTC
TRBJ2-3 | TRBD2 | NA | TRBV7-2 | CASSPRLATDTQYF | TGTGCCAGCAGCCCGCGACTAGCCACAGATACGCAGTATTTT
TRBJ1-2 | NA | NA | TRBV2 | CASSTGSWGYTF | TGTGCCAGCAGTACAGGGTCTTGGGGCTACACCTTC
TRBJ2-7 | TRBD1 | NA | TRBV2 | CASSGQGQLDEQYF | TGTGCCAGCAGCGGACAGGGTCAGTTGGACGAGCAGTACTTC
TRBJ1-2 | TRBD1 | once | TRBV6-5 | CASSDRGLVGGYTF | TGTGCCAGCAGCGACAGGGGGCTCGTCGGTGGCTACACCTTC
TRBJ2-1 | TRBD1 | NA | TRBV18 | CASSPGQGVGEQFF | TGTGCCAGCTCACCGGGACAGGGGGTGGGGGAGCAGTTCTTC
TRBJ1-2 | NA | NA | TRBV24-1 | CATSDRSRGYGYTF | TGTGCCACCAGTGATCGATCCAGGGGTTATGGCTACACCTTC
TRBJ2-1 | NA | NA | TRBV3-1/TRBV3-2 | CASSQERGGGYNEQFF | TGTGCCAGCAGCCAAGAGAGGGGGGGAGGCTACAATGAGCAGTTCTTC
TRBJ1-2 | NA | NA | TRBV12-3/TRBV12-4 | CASSHAANYGYTF | TGTGCCAGCAGCCACGCAGCTAACTATGGCTACACCTTC
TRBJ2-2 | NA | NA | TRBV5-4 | CASGGVAESGELFF | TGTGCCAGCGGAGGAGTAGCGGAATCCGGGGAGCTGTTTTTT
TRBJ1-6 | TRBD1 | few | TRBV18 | CASSQGQGTSPLHF | TGTGCCAGCTCACAGGGACAGGGGACTTCACCCCTCCACTTT
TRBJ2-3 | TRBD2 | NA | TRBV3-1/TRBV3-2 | CASSRRRGLAGGITDTQYF | TGTGCCAGCAGCCGCCGACGTGGACTAGCGGGAGGTATAACAGATACGCAGTATTTT
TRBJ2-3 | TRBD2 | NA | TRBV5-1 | CASSPRTSGSSDTQYF | TGCGCCAGCAGCCCCCGGACTAGCGGGAGCTCAGATACGCAGTATTTT
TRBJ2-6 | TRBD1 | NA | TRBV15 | CATSRERGQGAGGANVLTF | TGTGCCACCAGCAGAGAACGGGGGCAGGGGGCAGGTGGGGCCAACGTCCTGACTTTC
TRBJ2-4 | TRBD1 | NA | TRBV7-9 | CASSLASGQLGFIQYF | TGTGCCAGCAGCTTAGCTTCGGGACAGCTTGGGTTTATTCAGTACTTC
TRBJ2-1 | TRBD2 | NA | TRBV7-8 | CASSLGGDEQFF | TGTGCCAGCAGCTTGGGAGGGGATGAGCAGTTCTTC
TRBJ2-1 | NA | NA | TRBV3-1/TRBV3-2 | CASSLQQGRRYNEQFF | TGTGCCAGCAGCCTACAACAGGGTAGAAGATACAATGAGCAGTTCTTC
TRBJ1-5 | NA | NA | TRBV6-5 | CASSYDGGEAQHF | TGTGCCAGCAGTTACGACGGCGGGGAAGCCCAGCATTTT
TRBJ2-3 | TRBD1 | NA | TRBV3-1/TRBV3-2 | CASSQEGTVLYTDTQYF | TGTGCCAGCAGCCAAGAAGGGACAGTCCTCTACACAGATACGCAGTATTTT
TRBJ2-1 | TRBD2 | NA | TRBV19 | CASGIGTSGSQQFF | TGTGCCAGTGGAATCGGGACTAGCGGGAGTCAGCAGTTCTTC
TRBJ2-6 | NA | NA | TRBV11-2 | CASSLDRVGPGANVLTF | TGTGCCAGCAGCTTAGACAGGGTGGGGCCTGGGGCCAACGTCCTGACTTTC